Reported below is one TCR beta chain. No antigen is known for it. The data are from a study of radiotherapy plus CTLA-4 blockade in lung cancer. Across the study: An objective response was seen in about a sixth of patients, and disease control in over 25%.

Points from the study as a whole: In blood, TCR clones derived from the tumor expanded after radiotherapy plus ipilimumab. Dynamics of early blood T cell clones, together with interferon-beta, were reportedly the best predictors of response.

Here immunoSEQ multiplex PCR was the method, and the copy in TCRdb shows in-frame clones only, minus some. The sample has tens of thousands of clones, 60% to 80% seen once. The CDR3 runs 13 residues. Germline V gene sequence: CDR1 MNHEY, CDR2 SVGAGI. Deletions cut 8 bases from V and 0 bases from J, with 8 bases between. The sample was peripheral blood, taken from a patient treated with radiotherapy plus ipilimumab. The sequence was obtained from a human donor with non-small cell lung cancer whose response to radiotherapy plus ipilimumab could not be evaluated. The chain joins TRBV6-5 to TRBJ2-1; TRBD2 is a possible D gene (6 bases). The CDR3 DNA follows: TGTGCCAGCGGGGGGAGCTCCTACAATGAGCAGTTCTTC. Encoded protein: CASGGSSYNEQFF.